The clone carrying this T cell receptor beta chain was detected ten times or more. The antigen remains unidentified. TCRdb itself ran the 5' RACE reads through MiXCR, one entry per CDR3 protein. The profile shows a few hundred thousand distinct CDR3 sequences, 5% to 7% of them singletons. The data are from a study of identical twins. General study points: Memory repertoires lacked the insertion deficit that abundant cord blood beta clonotypes showed.

Trimming cost V 8 bases and J 6 bases, with 19 bases left between them. The CDR3 spans 15 residues. This sample also belongs to another study, concerning T cells expressing NK-cell markers. That work states: Several experiments confined sorting to alpha-beta TCR T cells with an anti-gamma-delta TCR antibody.

V is TRBV12-3 or TRBV12-4 and J is TRBJ2-2, with D tentatively TRBD1 (6 bases). Sequences were obtained from CD8+ T cells sorted from blood. The clonotype was recovered from a woman aged 18-29 years in good health. The CDR3 region has the DNA TGTGCCAGCCCCCCAGGGGTGACCCCCTCCGGGGAGCTGTTTTTT. Translation gives CASPPGVTPSGELFF.